These 17 T cell receptor beta chains originate from one sample sequenced in a study of CD8 T cells in ankylosing spondylitis. One entry per CDR3 protein results from TCRdb running MiXCR on the 5' RACE reads. Among about 320,000 distinct CDR3 sequences listed, around 10% were seen once. Sequencing was carried out using blood, either unsorted or a sorted T cell fraction (not recorded which). These receptors all stem from a female donor with ankylosing spondylitis or in good health (not recorded which).

There are a few counts of this clonotype. V gene TRBV9 combines with J gene TRBJ2-2, with a tentative D call TRBD2 (5 bases). V lost 3 bases and J 6 bases, leaving 15 bases between the germline ends. The germline CDR1 and CDR2 sequences are SGDLS and YYNGEE. This CDR3 is 15 amino acids long. CDR3 protein: CASSGEKGTAGELFF. For the CDR3, the DNA is TGTGCCAGCAGCGGGGAGAAAGGCACGGCCGGGGAGCTGTTTTTT. Drawing the rest from reference TRBV9 and TRBJ2-2, the complete variable domain is DSGVTQTPKHLITATGQRVTLRCSPRSGDLSVYWYQQSLDQGLQFLIQYYNGEERAKGNILERFSAQQFPDLHSELNLSSLELGDSALYFCASSGEKGTAGELFFGEGSRLTVL.

This clonotype has at least ten counts. The chain uses TRBV20-1 and TRBJ1-2; 8 bases match TRBD1. The CDR3 consists of 13 residues. The germline CDR1 and CDR2 sequences are DFQATT and SNEGSKA (reference sequence). V gave up 6 bases and J gave up 6 bases; unmatched junction bases: 9. In nucleotides, the CDR3 is TGCAGTGCGAGTCAGGGGGCAGGGAATGGCTACACCTTC. It codes for CSASQGAGNGYTF.

The rearrangement links TRBV5-1 to TRBJ2-3; possibly TRBD2 for D (6 bases). V was cut by 2 bases and J by 2 bases, with 12 bases left in between. The CDR3 runs to 15 residues. CDR1 is SGHRS, CDR2 YFSETQ, per germline. CDR3 sequence: CASSFSGEPTDTQYF. The CDR3 DNA follows: TGCGCCAGCAGCTTTAGCGGCGAACCCACAGATACGCAGTATTTT.

The sample holds many counts of this clonotype. The gene calls are TRBV5-1 and TRBJ2-7, with 7 bases identical to TRBD1. Looked up from germline, CDR1 is SGHRS and CDR2 is YFSETQ. The V and J ends lost 4 bases and 4 bases, in that order; junction bases with no gene match: 14. The CDR3 contains 16 residues. The CDR3 is CASSKENGTAPYEQYF. The CDR3 DNA reads TGCGCCAGCAGCAAGGAGAATGGGACAGCCCCGTACGAGCAGTACTTC.

There are many counts of this clonotype. The CDR3 DNA reads as TGTGCCAGCAGCGTTTTCCGGGACAGCAACACTGAAGCTTTCTTT. Its protein is CASSVFRDSNTEAFF. V and J are TRBV7-9 and TRBJ1-1; TRBD1 agrees at 7 bases. The CDR3 totals 15 residues. Germline V gene lookup returns CDR1 SEHNR and CDR2 FQNEAQ (reference sequence). Unmatched junction bases numbered 8, after V lost 5 bases and J lost 2 bases.

This chain uses TRBV30 with TRBJ1-2, with 8 bases identical to TRBD1. Trimming removed 5 bases from V and 8 bases from J; junction bases left unmatched: 7. There are 12 residues in the CDR3. CDR1 and CDR2 (germline): GTSNPN, SVGIG (reference sequence). CDR3 DNA: TGTGCCTGGGCAGGGGGCATGAGAGGCTACACCTTC. It specifies CAWAGGMRGYTF.

This clonotype was observed a few times. The chain links TRBV20-1 to TRBJ2-3, with TRBD2 matching over 8 bases. J was trimmed by 2 bases and V by 0 bases; bases with no gene match: 13. The CDR3 extends over 18 amino acids. The germline CDR1 and CDR2 sequences are DFQATT and SNEGSKA (reference sequence). As DNA, the CDR3 is TGCAGTGCTAGAGATGGTATGAGGCCGGGACTAGTCACAGATACGCAGTATTTT. This gives the protein CSARDGMRPGLVTDTQYF.

V usage is TRBV7-8 and J usage is TRBJ1-2; TRBD1 aligns across 7 bases. Losses at the gene ends were 2 bases for V and 5 bases for J; bases not matched to a gene: 11. Germline V gene lookup returns CDR1 SGHVS and CDR2 FQNEAQ. This CDR3 is 16 amino acids long. The DNA of the CDR3 is TGTGCCAGCAGCTTATATGGACAGGCCCCAGGGTATGGCTACACCTTC. Protein product: CASSLYGQAPGYGYTF.

The V and J genes are TRBV20-1 and TRBJ2-7; TRBD1 is a possible D gene (6 bases). In germline, CDR1 is DFQATT, CDR2 SNEGSKA (reference sequence). The CDR3 totals 12 residues. Trimming pared 2 bases from V and 3 bases from J, leaving 8 bases between. CDR3 loop: CSARQGYYEQYF. In nucleotides, the CDR3 is TGCAGTGCTAGACAGGGGTACTACGAGCAGTACTTC.

The chain combines TRBV20-1 with TRBJ2-5; D is uncertain. Trimming took 1 base from V and 2 from J, leaving 8 bases between them. Germline lookup yields CDR1 DFQATT and CDR2 SNEGSKA (reference sequence). CDR3 size: 13 residues. The CDR3 spells CSARGNHQETQYF. CDR3 DNA: TGCAGTGCTAGAGGGAACCATCAAGAGACCCAGTACTTC.

This clonotype was detected only a few times. The rearrangement joins TRBV7-9 to TRBJ2-3; weak D call: TRBD2 (6 bases). The CDR3 is 15 amino acids. CDR1 SEHNR and CDR2 FQNEAQ come from the germline V gene (reference sequence). Trimming removed 5 bases at V and 2 bases at J, with 14 bases between. The CDR3 here is CASSPGGLYTDTQYF. In nucleotides, the CDR3 is TGTGCCAGCAGCCCCGGGGGACTGTACACAGATACGCAGTATTTT.

The chain carries TRBV12-3 or TRBV12-4 and TRBJ1-1; D ambiguous. The V and J ends lost 6 bases and 1 base respectively, with 15 bases between them. The CDR3 extends over 15 amino acids. For the CDR3, the DNA is TGTGCCAGCAGAAGGGTAGCGGGGAGGAACACTGAAGCTTTCTTT. It translates to CASRRVAGRNTEAFF.

This clonotype was picked up many times. The chain combines TRBV7-6 with TRBJ2-1, with 8 nucleotides matching TRBD2. Germline V gives CDR1 SGHVS, CDR2 FNYEAQ. The trim removed 1 base at V and 7 bases at J, leaving 12 bases unmatched. The length of the CDR3 is 17 residues. CDR3 loop: CASSLDPRPQRENEQFF. CDR3 nucleotide sequence: TGTGCCAGCAGCTTAGATCCCAGGCCACAGCGGGAGAATGAGCAGTTCTTC.

This clonotype showed up many times. The CDR3 nucleotides are TGCAGTTCCGCGCGGAGGCCCTACAATGAGCAGTTCTTC. Translating gives CSSARRPYNEQFF. The chain uses TRBV20-1 and TRBJ2-1; D is perhaps TRBD2 (5 bases). This CDR3 region has 13 residues. The germline V gene has CDR1 DFQATT and CDR2 SNEGSKA (reference sequence). V was trimmed by 8 bases and J by 2 bases, leaving 13 bases between them.

In its sample, this clonotype was seen many times. The gene calls are TRBV20-1 and TRBJ2-2; 9 positions agree with TRBD2. Losses at the gene ends were 5 bases for V and 0 bases for J; bases not matched to a gene: 4. The length of the CDR3 is 15 residues. Germline CDR1 is DFQATT and CDR2 is SNEGSKA (reference sequence). The DNA for the CDR3 is TGCAGTGCTGTAGCGGGGGTACCGAACACCGGGGAGCTGTTTTTT. It specifies CSAVAGVPNTGELFF.

The V and J genes are TRBV5-1 and TRBJ2-5; a weak D match, TRBD1 (6 bases). CDR1 and CDR2 (germline): SGHRS, YFSETQ. The CDR3 loop spans 15 amino acids. Trimming left V 4 bases short and J 1 base short, with 14 bases between. CDR3 region: CASSGTGQSQETQYF. DNA for the CDR3: TGCGCCAGCAGCGGCACCGGACAGTCCCAAGAGACCCAGTACTTC.

This clonotype was counted at least ten times. V gene TRBV25-1 combines with J gene TRBJ2-7, with 7 bases fitting TRBD1. The V segment lost 3 bases and the J segment 2 bases; nucleotides outside the gene matches: 4. The length of the CDR3 is 14 residues. In germline, CDR1 is MGHDK, CDR2 SYGVNS. CDR3 residues: CASSDHRGPYEQYF. CDR3 nucleotide sequence: TGTGCCAGCAGTGACCACAGGGGACCCTACGAGCAGTACTTC.